These T cell receptor beta chains were read from a single sample in a study of cytomegalovirus exposure and HLA in healthy donors. This table comes from immunoSEQ multiplex PCR, and its TCRdb copy is limited to in-frame clones, with some not included. Found here are fewer than 150,000 clones, 80% of them singletons; the top ten hold 4.5% to 5%. Source material: PBMCs. These receptor sequences come from a man younger than 40 in good health. Each CDR3 is given without its conserved first and last residue.

J gene: TRBJ2-1; V gene: TRBV7-8; CDR3 protein: ASSQGLAGGLSEQF
J gene: TRBJ2-1; V gene: TRBV5-1; CDR3 protein: ASSLTQGANGERF
J gene: TRBJ2-7; V gene: TRBV6-6; CDR3 protein: ASSYANPAGFGEQY
J gene: TRBJ1-1; V gene: TRBV30; CDR3 protein: AWSPKGKITEAF
J gene: TRBJ2-5; V gene: TRBV19; CDR3 protein: ASSFTGGQETQY
J gene: TRBJ2-3; V gene: TRBV4-1; CDR3 protein: ASSQVSTDTQY
J gene: TRBJ2-7; V gene: TRBV27; CDR3 protein: ASSLSVWLAGATEQY
J gene: TRBJ2-1; V gene: TRBV5-1; CDR3 protein: ASSLEPGGGVYNEQF
J gene: TRBJ2-2; V gene: TRBV4-1; CDR3 protein: ASSQGGPLTGELF
J gene: TRBJ2-5; V gene: TRBV21-1; CDR3 protein: ASWSGREETQY
J gene: TRBJ2-7; V gene: TRBV6-6; CDR3 protein: ASSRPGAGRGYEQY